What follows describes a single T cell receptor (beta chain). This sample was included in a study of long-term antiretroviral therapy in people with HIV. Germline V lookup: CDR1 MNHNS, CDR2 SASEGT. This CDR3 contains 16 residues. Trimming shortened V by 0 bases and J by 0 bases, and 8 bases separated the two germline ends. Sequencing used immunoSEQ v3.0 at survey level. Only in-frame clones appear in the TCRdb table, and some are missing; sequencing was by immunoSEQ multiplex PCR. The sample consists of tens of thousands of clones, around 82% of them appearing once. The chain joins TRBV6-1 to TRBJ1-4, with no clear D. This clonotype was obtained from a man aged 35 to 55 with HIV. The material was unsorted PBMCs, obtained around 2.5 years after starting antiretroviral therapy. As DNA, the CDR3 is TGTGCCAGCAGTGAAGCCGGGCTTGCAACTAATGAAAAACTGTTTTTT. Encoded protein: CASSEAGLATNEKLFF.